This T cell receptor beta chain is from a study of CD8+ T cells in alopecia areata. Study overall: The drug, oral tofacitinib, was given to treated patients at 5 to 10 mg twice daily. Whole-study findings and limits: More clonal than normal scalp was lesional scalp, particularly alopecia totalis/universalis.

Isolated RNA was reverse transcribed into cDNA used as the sequencing template. Produced via immunoSEQ multiplex PCR; TCRdb's table is partial and in-frame only. The table has fewer than 200,000 clones, roughly 70% seen once; the top ten hold approximately 10%. This clone is a singleton in its sample. No antigen is known for it. CDR1 and CDR2 (germline): SGHRS, YFSETQ. V was trimmed by 6 bases and J by 0 bases, leaving 17 bases between them. The CDR3 is 16 residues long. This chain links TRBV5-1 with TRBJ2-3; D possibly corresponds to TRBD1 (6 bases). The TCR originated in a human donor with alopecia areata. Here the sequenced sample was CD8+ T cells sorted from blood, taken at week 0. The CDR3 loop reads CASTPSGAPSTDTQYF. CDR3 bases: TGCGCCAGCACCCCGTCAGGGGCTCCAAGCACAGATACGCAGTATTTT.